What follows are 25 T cell receptor beta chains derived from one specimen sequenced in a study of beta chain features in type 1 diabetes. Regarding the study as a whole: TCRB CDR3 length was moderately but significantly reduced in all four CD4+ subsets of Type 1 diabetes patients.

Expressed TCRB transcripts were sequenced after all isolated RNA was converted to cDNA. Clones were read by immunoSEQ multiplex PCR, and TCRdb kept only the in-frame ones, dropping some. This sample has 250,000 to 300,000 clones, with around 22% found just once. For these receptors, no antigen is known. The sample consisted of naive CD4+ T cells from blood. These TCRs come from a woman aged 25 to 39 with type 1 diabetes.

The table lists this clone with a few counts. The chain combines TRBV27 with TRBJ1-2; 7 bases align to TRBD1. V shed 0 bases and J 8 bases; nucleotides not matched to a gene: 6. The CDR3 loop spans 14 amino acids. In germline, CDR1 is MNHEY, CDR2 SMNVEV (reference sequence). The CDR3 sequence: CASSLSAGGQGYTF. The CDR3 nucleotides are TGTGCCAGCAGTTTATCGGCAGGGGGGCAAGGCTACACCTTC.

This clone was seen more than once but under ten times. The genes are TRBV28 and TRBJ2-2, with 8 bases lining up with TRBD2. CDR1 and CDR2 (germline): MDHEN, SYDVKM. This CDR3 comprises 11 residues. Trimming removed 7 bases from V and 12 bases from J; junction bases left unmatched: 4. The CDR3 region is CASIGGAKLFF. Written as DNA, the CDR3 is TGTGCCAGCATCGGGGGGGCGAAGCTGTTTTTT. Full variable domain (rest looked up from reference TRBV28 and TRBJ2-2): DVKVTQSSRYLVKRTGEKVFLECVQDMDHENMFWYRQDPGLGLRLIYFSYDVKMKEKGDIPEGYSVSREKKERFSLILESASTNQTSMYLCASIGGAKLFFGEGSRLTVL.

Only a few counts were recorded for this clone. The chain couples TRBV18 to TRBJ1-1; D is possibly TRBD1 (5 bases). Trimming stripped 3 bases from V and 10 bases from J, with 21 bases between. This CDR3 has 15 residues. In germline, CDR1 is KGHSH, CDR2 LQKENI. CDR3 sequence (DNA): TGTGCCAGCTCACCCGAGATGGGGGGATCTATCGGAGCTTTCTTT. Amino acids: CASSPEMGGSIGAFF.

Comments on this clone: At the DNA level, this CDR3 is encoded by other sequences in the same sample as well. This chain connects TRBV6-5 to TRBJ1-2; unclear D gene. CDR1 and CDR2 from the germline V gene are MNHEY and SVGAGI. This CDR3 comprises 13 residues. Trimming removed 2 bases from V and 2 bases from J, with 6 bases in between. The CDR3 DNA reads TGTGCCAGCAGTTACGGAGGAAACTATGGCTACACCTTC. Protein sequence: CASSYGGNYGYTF.

V usage is TRBV4-1 and J usage is TRBJ2-6, with 10 bases matching TRBD1. Trimming took 3 bases from V and 4 from J; bases not matched to a gene: 6. From germline, CDR1 is MGHRA and CDR2 YSYEKL. The CDR3 length is 17 residues. For the CDR3, the DNA is TGCGCCAGCAGCCAGAGACAGGGGGCAACGGGGGCCAACGTCCTGACTTTC. Amino acids: CASSQRQGATGANVLTF.

This clone was picked up a small number of times. This chain connects TRBV28 to TRBJ2-3, with 14 bases lining up with TRBD2. V was clipped by 0 bases and J by 3 bases; unmatched bases: 11. Looked up from germline, CDR1 is MDHEN and CDR2 is SYDVKM. This CDR3 is built from 20 residues. The CDR3 DNA reads as TGTGCCAGCAGTTTATGGCAGGGACTAGCGGGAGAGGGAGGAACAGATACGCAGTATTTT. It encodes CASSLWQGLAGEGGTDTQYF.

This chain joins TRBV30 and TRBJ2-5, with D possibly being TRBD1 (5 bases). V gave up 2 bases and J gave up 4 bases, with 17 bases separating them. The germline V gene has CDR1 GTSNPN and CDR2 SVGIG (reference sequence). The CDR3 is 15 amino acids. The CDR3, as DNA: TGTGCCTGGAGTCAGGGTGACAGTAGGGGAGAGACCCAGTACTTC. As protein: CAWSQGDSRGETQYF.

V and J are TRBV9 and TRBJ1-2; D unclear. Per germline, CDR1 SGDLS and CDR2 YYNGEE. Trimming left V 6 bases short and J 4 bases short, with 7 bases between. This CDR3 is 11 amino acids long. DNA of the CDR3: TGTGCCAGCAACGGAGGCTATGGCTACACCTTC. It encodes CASNGGYGYTF.

This clone was observed a few times. The chain recombines TRBV4-1 with TRBJ2-5; no definite D call. The length of the CDR3 is 13 residues. V dropped 2 bases and J dropped 4 bases, with 8 bases sitting between them. Per germline, CDR1 MGHRA and CDR2 YSYEKL. CDR3 nucleotides: TGCGCCAGCAGCCAACTGTCTCGAGAGACCCAGTACTTC. Translating it yields CASSQLSRETQYF.

This clone showed up just a few times. The chain carries TRBV30 and TRBJ1-3; tentative D call: TRBD1 (6 bases). Germline CDR1 reads GTSNPN; CDR2 reads SVGIG (reference sequence). With 1 base removed from V and 0 bases from J, the gap between germline ends came to 13 bases. This CDR3 contains 16 residues. This chain's CDR3 is CAWSAWGLRSGNTIYF. In nucleotides, the CDR3 is TGTGCCTGGAGTGCTTGGGGGCTCCGCTCTGGAAACACCATATATTTT.

V is TRBV29-1 and J is TRBJ2-3; D perhaps matches TRBD1 (5 bases). The CDR3 has 16 amino acids. The V and J ends lost 4 bases and 2 bases respectively, with 19 bases between them. Germline loops: CDR1 SQVTM, CDR2 ANQGSEA. The CDR3 here is CSVGVWTLTITDTQYF. The CDR3 DNA reads as TGCAGCGTTGGTGTTTGGACACTCACCATCACAGATACGCAGTATTTT.

The CDR3: CASSGTGVITEAFF. The CDR3 DNA follows: TGCGCCAGCAGCGGGACAGGGGTGATCACTGAAGCTTTCTTT. The chain is built from TRBV5-1 and TRBJ1-1; 10 bases align to TRBD1. The CDR3 covers 14 residues. V gave up 4 bases and J gave up 4 bases; unmatched junction bases: 4. Germline V lookup: CDR1 SGHRS, CDR2 YFSETQ.

This clone was counted between two and nine times. V is TRBV15 and J is TRBJ2-7; D ambiguous. V was shortened by 0 bases and J by 3 bases, with 12 bases between the two germline ends. CDR1 and CDR2 from the germline V gene are LNHNV and YYDKDF (reference sequence). The CDR3 has 15 residues. This chain's CDR3 is CATSRDKIPSYEQYF. In nucleotides, the CDR3 is TGTGCCACCAGCAGAGATAAGATACCCAGCTACGAGCAGTACTTC.

V and J are TRBV4-2 and TRBJ1-1; D might be TRBD1 (5 bases). The CDR3 sequence is 14 residues long. CDR1 and CDR2 from the germline V gene are LGHNA and YNFKEQ. Trimming removed 7 bases from V and 0 bases from J, with 12 bases in between. CDR3 coding DNA: TGTGCCAGCACCCCAATGGACATGAACACTGAAGCTTTCTTT. It specifies CASTPMDMNTEAFF.

The chain couples TRBV29-1 to TRBJ1-5, with 9 positions matching TRBD1. The V and J ends lost 2 bases and 5 bases, in that order; junction bases with no gene match: 7. Germline CDR1 SQVTM, CDR2 ANQGSEA. The CDR3 consists of 15 residues. The CDR3 DNA is TGCAGCGTTGAACTTGGGGGACAGGGCGATCAGCCCCAGCATTTT. Protein: CSVELGGQGDQPQHF.

The chain has TRBV5-4 and TRBJ2-1, with a possible D match to TRBD1 (5 bases). V shed 7 bases and J shed 6 bases, with 11 bases lying between them. The germline V gene has CDR1 SGHNT and CDR2 YYREEE (reference sequence). This CDR3 has 12 residues. The DNA of the CDR3 is TGTGCCAGCGGGTCACAGGCCAATGAGCAGTTCTTC. Translated, it gives CASGSQANEQFF.

This clone was counted between two and nine times. This chain connects TRBV9 to TRBJ2-2; TRBD2 matches at 8 bases. Trimming removed 0 bases from V and 0 bases from J; junction bases left unmatched: 4. This CDR3 is 17 amino acids long. Germline V gene lookup returns CDR1 SGDLS and CDR2 YYNGEE. CDR3 in DNA: TGTGCCAGCAGCGTAGGTGGGACTAGAGCGAACACCGGGGAGCTGTTTTTT. Residues: CASSVGGTRANTGELFF. Using reference TRBV9 and TRBJ2-2 for the parts outside the CDR3, the full variable domain is DSGVTQTPKHLITATGQRVTLRCSPRSGDLSVYWYQQSLDQGLQFLIQYYNGEERAKGNILERFSAQQFPDLHSELNLSSLELGDSALYFCASSVGGTRANTGELFFGEGSRLTVL.

Turning to this clone: The same CDR3 also results from other DNA sequences found in this sample. The genes are TRBV29-1 and TRBJ2-1, with TRBD1 matching 7 bases. The CDR3 is 13 amino acids. V lost 8 bases to trimming and J lost 0 bases; unmatched junction nucleotides: 4. Germline values: CDR1 SQVTM, CDR2 ANQGSEA. Written as DNA, the CDR3 is TGCAGCACTGGACAGGACTCCTACAATGAGCAGTTCTTC. Translating it yields CSTGQDSYNEQFF.

The chain links TRBV9 to TRBJ1-1; TRBD1 is a possible D gene (5 bases). Germline values: CDR1 SGDLS, CDR2 YYNGEE. This CDR3 is built from 14 residues. V was pared by 0 bases and J by 1 base, with 7 bases between. The CDR3 bases are TGTGCCAGCAGCGTAGGAGGACAGAACACTGAAGCTTTCTTT. Translated: CASSVGGQNTEAFF.

This chain joins TRBV4-2 and TRBJ1-1; TRBD1 agrees at 7 bases. The V segment lost 0 bases and the J segment 1 base; nucleotides outside the gene matches: 2. This CDR3 contains 15 residues. Germline V CDR1 and CDR2: LGHNA, YNFKEQ. The CDR3 DNA sequence: TGTGCCAGCAGCCAAGATGGGACAGAGAACACTGAAGCTTTCTTT. Translating it yields CASSQDGTENTEAFF.

This clone came up a few times. V and J are TRBV18 and TRBJ2-1; 8 nucleotides align to TRBD1. The J segment lost 2 bases and the V segment lost 0 bases, leaving 6 bases of the junction unmatched. The CDR3 is made up of 17 amino acids. The germline V gene encodes CDR1 KGHSH and CDR2 LQKENI. Here the CDR3 reads CASSPPLGQVAYNEQFF. The DNA of the CDR3 is TGTGCCAGCTCACCACCGTTGGGACAGGTAGCCTACAATGAGCAGTTCTTC.

This clone was detected a few times. This chain connects TRBV2 to TRBJ2-7; 8 nucleotides line up with TRBD2. Per germline, CDR1 SNHLY and CDR2 FYNNEI. V shed 7 bases, J shed 0 bases, and the junction held 8 bases outside the gene matches. This CDR3 is 15 amino acids long. DNA of the CDR3: TGTGCCAGCACCCGGGAGCGGGAGAGCTCCTACGAGCAGTACTTC. This encodes CASTRERESSYEQYF.

The chain couples TRBV4-1 to TRBJ2-1, with 9 bases that match TRBD1. With V trimmed by 0 bases and J by 4 bases, 10 bases remained unmatched. Per the germline V gene, CDR1 is MGHRA and CDR2 is YSYEKL. The CDR3 runs 18 residues. The chain's CDR3 is CASSQDSPTGGRYNEQFF. The CDR3 bases are TGCGCCAGCAGCCAAGATTCCCCAACAGGGGGCCGATACAATGAGCAGTTCTTC.

In this sample, this clone turned up a few times. The gene calls are TRBV30 and TRBJ1-5; TRBD1 agrees at 11 bases. Per the germline V gene, CDR1 is GTSNPN and CDR2 is SVGIG (reference sequence). This CDR3 is 14 amino acids long. V was clipped by 2 bases and J by 5 bases; unmatched bases: 2. CDR3 nucleotides: TGTGCCTGGAGTTGGGGACAGGGGGATCAGCCCCAGCATTTT. This encodes CAWSWGQGDQPQHF.

The V call is TRBV2, the J call TRBJ2-7; no firm D call. Germline values: CDR1 SNHLY, CDR2 FYNNEI. The V end was cut by 8 bases, the J end by 0 bases, with 8 bases between. This CDR3 is 12 amino acids long. This chain's CDR3 is CASVRSSYEQYF. The CDR3, as DNA: TGTGCCAGCGTGAGGAGCTCCTACGAGCAGTACTTC.